What follows are 16 T cell receptor beta chains derived from one specimen sequenced in a study of blood T cell repertoires in COVID-19. Libraries were prepared by immunoSEQ multiplex PCR; TCRdb keeps only in-frame clonotypes and omits some of them. The table lists 75,000 to 95,000 clones, more than 70% of them singletons. Sequencing was carried out using peripheral blood. The receptors originated from a woman aged 80 or older with acute or convalescent COVID-19.

V usage is TRBV28 and J usage is TRBJ2-4; D may be TRBD1 (6 bases). This CDR3 contains 15 residues. Trimming removed 4 bases at V and 1 base at J, with 11 bases between. Germline V gene lookup returns CDR1 MDHEN and CDR2 SYDVKM. DNA of the CDR3: TGTGCCAGCAGTTCCCTCGGACAGGCCAAAAACATTCAGTACTTC. Amino acids: CASSSLGQAKNIQYF.

The chain uses TRBV5-6 and TRBJ1-5; D unresolved. The CDR3 runs 13 residues. Germline CDR1 and CDR2: SGHDT and YYEEEE. Trimming took 0 bases from V and 2 from J, leaving 3 bases between them. The CDR3 region is CASSLAGNQPQHF. In DNA form, the CDR3 reads TGTGCCAGCAGCTTGGCGGGCAATCAGCCCCAGCATTTT.

The chain joins TRBV24-1 to TRBJ2-3; 8 positions match TRBD1. V lost 2 bases, J lost 0 bases, and 6 bases stayed unmatched. The CDR3 is 17 residues long. The V gene's germline CDR1 is KGHDR and CDR2 SFDVKD. As DNA, the CDR3 is TGTGCCACCAGTGATTCCGGGACAGGACCTAGCACAGATACGCAGTATTTT. This encodes CATSDSGTGPSTDTQYF.

This chain links TRBV7-2 with TRBJ2-5; 9 nucleotides agree with TRBD2. J lost 5 bases, V lost 3 bases, and 10 bases had no gene match. The CDR3 is 16 amino acids. Germline V lookup: CDR1 SGHTA, CDR2 FQGNSA. As DNA, the CDR3 is TGTGCCAGCAGCTTTAGCCCCCGCAGCGGGGGGGAGACCCAGTACTTC. This sequence encodes CASSFSPRSGGETQYF.

The J gene is TRBJ1-1, the V gene TRBV5-6; 8 positions match TRBD1. Germline V gives CDR1 SGHDT, CDR2 YYEEEE. Germline trimming cut 4 bases from V and 1 base from J; bases unmatched to any gene: 15. The CDR3 contains 18 residues. CDR3 amino acids: CASSLRRTGNVGNTEAFF. The CDR3 region has the DNA TGTGCCAGCAGCCTCCGCAGGACAGGGAACGTCGGGAACACTGAAGCTTTCTTT.

The gene calls are TRBV9 and TRBJ1-2, with 12 bases identical to TRBD1. The CDR3 totals 14 residues. Germline CDR1 SGDLS, CDR2 YYNGEE. V trimming: 3 bases; J trimming: 11 bases; junction bases outside the gene matches: 8. CDR3 sequence reads: CASSGRGTGGRYTF. The CDR3 DNA reads as TGTGCCAGCAGCGGACGCGGGACAGGGGGCCGGTACACCTTC.

The chain carries TRBV6-2 or TRBV6-3 and TRBJ2-1; TRBD2 is a possible D gene (5 bases). Germline CDR1 is MNHEY and CDR2 is SVGEGT. V lost 6 bases and J lost 2, with 14 bases in between. CDR3 length: 15 residues. For the CDR3, the DNA is TGTGCCAGCAGCCCGGAGAGGGAAACCTACAATGAGCAGTTCTTC. Amino acids: CASSPERETYNEQFF.

This clone appeared once. V usage is TRBV7-2 and J usage is TRBJ1-1; maybe TRBD1 (6 bases). Per germline, CDR1 SGHTA and CDR2 FQGNSA. Trimming cost V 2 bases and J 2 bases, with 9 bases left between them. CDR3 length: 14 amino acids. CDR3 sequence reads: CASSLNRVNTEAFF. The CDR3 region has the DNA TGTGCCAGCAGCTTAAACAGGGTAAACACTGAAGCTTTCTTT. Looking up the rest from reference TRBV7-2 and TRBJ1-1 gives the full variable domain: GAGVSQSPSNKVTEKGKDVELRCDPISGHTALYWYRQSLGQGLEFLIYFQGNSAPDKSGLPSDRFSAERTGGSVSTLTIQRTQQEDSAVYLCASSLNRVNTEAFFGQGTRLTVV.

The CDR3 coding sequence is TGTGCCAGCAGTTTACTCCTTTTTGAAAAACTGTTTTTT. This sequence encodes CASSLLLFEKLFF. J is TRBJ1-4 and V is TRBV12-3 or TRBV12-4; D is ambiguous. The germline V and J ends were trimmed by 2 bases and 7 bases, with 8 bases remaining between them. The CDR3 runs to 13 residues.

This chain uses TRBV6-5 with TRBJ1-1; TRBD1 matches 7 bases. V gave up 5 bases and J gave up 6 bases; unmatched junction bases: 9. The germline V gene has CDR1 MNHEY and CDR2 SVGAGI. The CDR3 runs 14 residues. As DNA, the CDR3 is TGTGCCAGCAGTCACAGGGGCGGGGAGGCTGAAGCTTTCTTT. Translation gives CASSHRGGEAEAFF.

This clone was found once. V gene TRBV7-2 combines with J gene TRBJ1-1, with TRBD1 matching over 8 bases. Germline V gene sequence: CDR1 SGHTA, CDR2 FQGNSA. The J segment lost 7 bases and the V segment lost 1 base, leaving 8 bases of the junction unmatched. The CDR3 totals 15 residues. The CDR3 protein is CASSLEVPGGVEAFF. The DNA for the CDR3 is TGTGCCAGCAGCTTAGAGGTGCCAGGGGGCGTTGAAGCTTTCTTT. The full variable domain, rest sourced from reference TRBV7-2 and TRBJ1-1, is GAGVSQSPSNKVTEKGKDVELRCDPISGHTALYWYRQSLGQGLEFLIYFQGNSAPDKSGLPSDRFSAERTGGSVSTLTIQRTQQEDSAVYLCASSLEVPGGVEAFFGQGTRLTVV.

This clone was counted a single time. The chain recombines TRBV28 with TRBJ2-1; 14 bases fit TRBD2. Germline V CDR1 and CDR2: MDHEN, SYDVKM. The CDR3 has 20 amino acids. The ends lost 0 bases at V and 0 bases at J; junction bases unmatched: 7. The CDR3 DNA is TGTGCCAGCAGTTTATGGGCAGGACTAGCGGGAGGAGGCTCCTACAATGAGCAGTTCTTC. As protein: CASSLWAGLAGGGSYNEQFF.

The chain has TRBV27 and TRBJ1-1, with D maybe TRBD1 (5 bases). The V gene lost 3 bases and the J gene lost 4 bases, with 9 bases spanning the gap. There are 13 residues in the CDR3. Per germline, CDR1 MNHEY and CDR2 SMNVEV (reference sequence). The CDR3 DNA follows: TGTGCCAGCAGTTTGGGGGGGGGCACTGAAGCTTTCTTT. The encoded protein is CASSLGGGTEAFF.

This clone was recorded only once. The chain employs TRBV10-3 and TRBJ2-1, with TRBD2 matching 13 bases. Losses at the gene ends were 2 bases for V and 3 bases for J; bases not matched to a gene: 4. Germline V gene data show CDR1 as ENHRY and CDR2 as SYGVKD. This CDR3 is 17 amino acids long. The CDR3 spells CAISERTSGRVYNEQFF. The CDR3, as DNA: TGTGCCATCAGTGAGAGGACTAGCGGGAGAGTCTACAATGAGCAGTTCTTC.

The rearrangement links TRBV13 to TRBJ1-5; D is ambiguous. Germline values: CDR1 PRHDT, CDR2 FYEKMQ (reference sequence). The CDR3 consists of 16 residues. Trimming cost V 4 bases and J 4 bases, with 17 bases left between them. The DNA for the CDR3 is TGTGCCAGCAGCTCCGGCGGGGTTGGGAGAAATCAGCCCCAGCATTTT. It is translated as CASSSGGVGRNQPQHF.

J is TRBJ1-6 and V is TRBV4-1; D call uncertain. The CDR3 consists of 15 residues. The V gene lost 0 bases and the J gene lost 6 bases, with 9 bases spanning the gap. Per germline, CDR1 MGHRA and CDR2 YSYEKL. The CDR3 DNA sequence: TGCGCCAGCAGCCAAGATGGGCAGTTTAATTCACCCCTCCACTTT. Residues: CASSQDGQFNSPLHF.